Reported below is one T cell receptor (beta chain). As yet, its antigen is unknown. The data originate from a study of OX40 agonist ivuxolimab in advanced cancers. Study-level results: It was also the case that some nonresponders had low normalized T-cell clonal expansion.

Clones were sequenced by immunoSEQ multiplex PCR, and TCRdb holds only the in-frame ones, with some missing. The sample shows around 21,000 clones, more than 75% of them seen only once. J gave up 9 bases and V 3 bases, and 4 bases lay outside the gene matches. The CDR3 contains 14 residues. The germline CDR1 and CDR2 sequences are SEHNR and FQNEAQ (reference sequence). The sequencing here drew on CD4+ or CD8+ T cells sorted from blood, taken in a trial of the OX40 agonist ivuxolimab. The genes are TRBV7-9 and TRBJ1-6, with 8 positions matching TRBD1. This sequence was found in an adult with an advanced solid tumor such as melanoma, head and neck, liver or kidney cancer. This chain's CDR3 is CASSFGQGGSPLHF. The CDR3, as DNA: TGTGCCAGCAGCTTTGGACAGGGCGGTTCACCCCTCCACTTT.